This T cell receptor beta chain was captured in a study of shared clonotypes between healthy human individuals. Across the study: Samples came from two female and three male donors aged 18 to 49.

Profiled with immunoSEQ multiplex PCR; TCRdb holds only in-frame clones, not every one. The table has some 580,000 clones, 95% to 98% seen once. The V gene lost 3 bases and the J gene lost 5 bases, with 16 bases spanning the gap. Germline lookup yields CDR1 MGHRA and CDR2 YSYEKL. The CDR3 runs 16 residues. Terminally differentiated effector memory CD45RA+ cells were left out of the naive CD8 fraction, which was CD45RO-negative and positively selected for CCR7. The chain has TRBV4-1 and TRBJ2-2, with D perhaps matching TRBD1 (5 bases). This TCR came from a man aged 30 to 39 in good health. The sequenced material came from naive CD8+ T cells sorted from blood. The CDR3, as DNA: TGCGCCAGCAGCCAGGTTCTGGGGAAGGGGACCGGGGAGCTGTTTTTT. Encoded protein: CASSQVLGKGTGELFF.